In this sample, the clone carrying this T cell receptor beta chain turned up many times. Its target is unknown. The record originates from a study of early T cells in non-severe SARS-CoV-2 infection. General study points: VDJdb matching skewed toward anti-spike CD8 responses, missing private and CD4 specificities.

V shed 3 bases and J shed 3 bases, with 11 bases lying between them. The germline V gene has CDR1 DFQATT and CDR2 SNEGSKA (reference sequence). The CDR3 covers 13 residues. Individual cDNA molecules carried attached unique molecular identifiers. TCRdb reprocessed the 5' RACE reads via MiXCR and lists one record per CDR3 protein. This repertoire shows roughly 100,000 distinct CDR3 sequences, approximately 14% found once; its top ten account for 6% to 7.5%. Sequenced: whole blood. The chain employs TRBV20-1 and TRBJ1-1; perhaps TRBD1 as D (5 bases). The sequence was collected from an adult who was a healthcare worker with PCR-confirmed SARS-CoV-2 infection or an uninfected control (not recorded which). The CDR3 DNA sequence: TGCAGTGCTAGGGACACCACATACACTGAAGCTTTCTTT. Translating it yields CSARDTTYTEAFF.